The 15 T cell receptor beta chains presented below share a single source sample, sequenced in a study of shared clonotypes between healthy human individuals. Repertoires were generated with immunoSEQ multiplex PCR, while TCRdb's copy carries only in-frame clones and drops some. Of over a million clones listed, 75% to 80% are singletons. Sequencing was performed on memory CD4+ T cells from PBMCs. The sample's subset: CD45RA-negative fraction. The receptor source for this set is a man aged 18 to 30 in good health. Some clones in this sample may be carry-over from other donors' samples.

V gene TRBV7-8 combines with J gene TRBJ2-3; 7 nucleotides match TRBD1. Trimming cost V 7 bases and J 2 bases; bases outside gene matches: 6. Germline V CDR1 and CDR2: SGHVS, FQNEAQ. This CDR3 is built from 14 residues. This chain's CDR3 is CASTPQGSTDTQYF. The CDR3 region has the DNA TGTGCCAGCACACCACAGGGGTCCACAGATACGCAGTATTTT. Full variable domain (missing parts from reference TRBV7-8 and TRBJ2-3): GAGVSQSPRYKVAKRGQDVALRCDPISGHVSLFWYQQALGQGPEFLTYFQNEAQLDKSGLPSDRFFAERPEGSVSTLKIQRTQQEDSAVYLCASTPQGSTDTQYFGPGTRLTVL.

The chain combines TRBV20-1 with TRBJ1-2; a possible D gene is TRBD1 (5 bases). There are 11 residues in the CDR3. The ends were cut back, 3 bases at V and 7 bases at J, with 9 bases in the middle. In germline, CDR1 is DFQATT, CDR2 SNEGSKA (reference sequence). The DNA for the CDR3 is TGCAGTGCTAGTTCCGGGACTGGCTACACCTTC. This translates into CSASSGTGYTF.

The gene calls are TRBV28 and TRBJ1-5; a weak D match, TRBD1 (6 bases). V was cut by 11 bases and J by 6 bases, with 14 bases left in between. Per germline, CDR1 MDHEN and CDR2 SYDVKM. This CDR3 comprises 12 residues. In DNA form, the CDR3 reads TGTGCCGCCACAGGGTTGGGTCAGCCCCAGCATTTT. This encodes CAATGLGQPQHF.

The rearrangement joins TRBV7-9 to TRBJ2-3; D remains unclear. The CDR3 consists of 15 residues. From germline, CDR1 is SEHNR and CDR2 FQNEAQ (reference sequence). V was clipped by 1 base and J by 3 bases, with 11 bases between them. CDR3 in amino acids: CASSLVTQDTDTQYF. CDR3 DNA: TGTGCCAGCAGCTTAGTGACGCAGGATACAGATACGCAGTATTTT.

CDR3 in amino acids: CASSIFGTGVGNEQFF. CDR3 coding DNA: TGTGCCAGTAGTATCTTTGGGACTGGGGTAGGCAATGAGCAGTTCTTC. The chain is built from TRBV19 and TRBJ2-1; perhaps TRBD2 as D (6 bases). Germline V gene sequence: CDR1 LNHDA, CDR2 SQIVND (reference sequence). Trimming took off 3 bases at V and 6 bases at J, with 18 bases between the two ends. This CDR3 region has 16 residues.

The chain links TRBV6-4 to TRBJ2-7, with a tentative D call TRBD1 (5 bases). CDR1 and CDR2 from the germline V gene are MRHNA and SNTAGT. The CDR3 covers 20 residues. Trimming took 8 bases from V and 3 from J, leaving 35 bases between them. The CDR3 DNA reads TGTGCCAGCCCCGAGGTCAAGGGGTACGTGCCCGCGTCTGATCACTACGAGCAGTACTTC. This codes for CASPEVKGYVPASDHYEQYF.

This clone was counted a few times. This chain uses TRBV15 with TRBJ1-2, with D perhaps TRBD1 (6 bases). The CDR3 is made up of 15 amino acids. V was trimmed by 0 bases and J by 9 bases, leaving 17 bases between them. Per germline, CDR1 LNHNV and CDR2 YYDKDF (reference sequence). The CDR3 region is CATSRDVGGKSSYTF. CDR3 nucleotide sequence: TGTGCCACCAGCAGAGATGTCGGGGGCAAATCGAGCTACACCTTC. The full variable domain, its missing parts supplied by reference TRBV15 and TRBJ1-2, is DAMVIQNPRYQVTQFGKPVTLSCSQTLNHNVMYWYQQKSSQAPKLLFHYYDKDFNNEADTPDNFQSRRPNTSFCFLDIRSPGLGDTAMYLCATSRDVGGKSSYTFGSGTRLTVV.

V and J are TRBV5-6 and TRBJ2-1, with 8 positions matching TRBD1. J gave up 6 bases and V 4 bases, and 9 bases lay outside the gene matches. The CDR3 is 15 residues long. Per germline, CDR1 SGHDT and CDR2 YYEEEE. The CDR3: CASSPMTGDGNEQFF. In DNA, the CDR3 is TGTGCCAGCAGCCCAATGACAGGGGACGGCAATGAGCAGTTCTTC.

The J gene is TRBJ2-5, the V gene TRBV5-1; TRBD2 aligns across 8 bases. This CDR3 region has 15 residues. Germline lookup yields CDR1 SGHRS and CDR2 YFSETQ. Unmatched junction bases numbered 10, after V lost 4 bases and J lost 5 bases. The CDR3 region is CASSRTSGGGETQYF. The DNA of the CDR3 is TGCGCCAGCAGCAGAACTAGCGGCGGTGGGGAGACCCAGTACTTC. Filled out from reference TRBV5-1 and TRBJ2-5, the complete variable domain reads KAGVTQTPRYLIKTRGQQVTLSCSPISGHRSVSWYQQTPGQGLQFLFEYFSETQRNKGNFPGRFSGRQFSNSRSEMNVSTLELGDSALYLCASSRTSGGGETQYFGPGTRLLVL.

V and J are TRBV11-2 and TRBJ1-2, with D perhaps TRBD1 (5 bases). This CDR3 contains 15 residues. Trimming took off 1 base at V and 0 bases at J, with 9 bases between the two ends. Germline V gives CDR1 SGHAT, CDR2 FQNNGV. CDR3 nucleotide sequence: TGTGCCAGCAGCTTAGTACAGGCTGCTAACTATGGCTACACCTTC. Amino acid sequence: CASSLVQAANYGYTF. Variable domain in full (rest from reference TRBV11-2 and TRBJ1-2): EAGVAQSPRYKIIEKRQSVAFWCNPISGHATLYWYQQILGQGPKLLIQFQNNGVVDDSQLPKDRFSAERLKGVDSTLKIQPAKLEDSAVYLCASSLVQAANYGYTFGSGTRLTVV.

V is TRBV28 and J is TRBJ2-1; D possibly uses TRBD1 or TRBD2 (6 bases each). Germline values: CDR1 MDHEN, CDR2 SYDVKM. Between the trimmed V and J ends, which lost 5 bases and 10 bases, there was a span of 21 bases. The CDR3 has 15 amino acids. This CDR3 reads CASSPPTGGGREQFF. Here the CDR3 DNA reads TGTGCCAGCAGTCCGCCGACAGGAGGGGGTAGGGAGCAGTTCTTC. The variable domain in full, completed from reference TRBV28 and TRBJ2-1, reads DVKVTQSSRYLVKRTGEKVFLECVQDMDHENMFWYRQDPGLGLRLIYFSYDVKMKEKGDIPEGYSVSREKKERFSLILESASTNQTSMYLCASSPPTGGGREQFFGPGTRLTVL.

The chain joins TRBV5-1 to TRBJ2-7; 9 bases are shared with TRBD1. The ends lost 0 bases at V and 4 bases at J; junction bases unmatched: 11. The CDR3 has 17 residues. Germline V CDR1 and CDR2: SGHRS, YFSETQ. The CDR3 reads CASSLAPTGGAFYEQYF. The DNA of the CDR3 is TGCGCCAGCAGCTTGGCCCCCACAGGGGGCGCTTTTTACGAGCAGTACTTC.

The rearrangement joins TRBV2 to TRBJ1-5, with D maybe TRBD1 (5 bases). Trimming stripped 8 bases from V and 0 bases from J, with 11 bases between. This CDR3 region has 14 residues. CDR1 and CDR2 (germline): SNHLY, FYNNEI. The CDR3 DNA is TGTGCCAGCTCGGGACTCAGTAGCAATCAGCCCCAGCATTTT. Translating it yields CASSGLSSNQPQHF.

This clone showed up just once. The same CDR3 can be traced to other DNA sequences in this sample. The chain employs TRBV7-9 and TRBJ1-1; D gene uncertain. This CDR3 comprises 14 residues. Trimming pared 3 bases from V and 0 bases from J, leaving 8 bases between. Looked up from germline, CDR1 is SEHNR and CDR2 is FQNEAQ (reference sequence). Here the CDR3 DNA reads TGTGCCAGCAGCTTGGTCACCTTGAACACTGAAGCTTTCTTT. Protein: CASSLVTLNTEAFF.

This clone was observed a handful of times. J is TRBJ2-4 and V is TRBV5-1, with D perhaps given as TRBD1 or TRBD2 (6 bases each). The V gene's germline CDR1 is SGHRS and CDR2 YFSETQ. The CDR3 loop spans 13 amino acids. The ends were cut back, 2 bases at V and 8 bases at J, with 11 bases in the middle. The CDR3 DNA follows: TGCGCCAGCAGCTTCGGGGGCTCGGACATTCAGTACTTC. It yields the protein CASSFGGSDIQYF.